The 28 T cell receptor beta chains listed next were all sequenced from one sample in a study of cytomegalovirus exposure and HLA in healthy donors (dated by TCRdb to 2016 to 2017). Library prep was done by the immunoSEQ multiplex PCR assay. For the multiplex PCR, a mixture combining 60 forward primers for TCR Vbeta segments and 13 reverse primers for TCR Jbeta segments was used. This immuneACCESS table, as held by TCRdb, lists in-frame sequences with V and J called but not all clones. Of the missing ones, under half trace to an unresolved V gene in checked studies; the others have no known cause. The sample has about 220,000 clones on record, less than 85% of them singletons. 0.63% of the sample belongs to the ten largest clones. Sequencing used PBMCs. The receptor set was obtained from a young man in good health and CMV-seronegative.

The chain couples TRBV7-3 to TRBJ2-1, with D possibly being TRBD2 (6 bases). V lost 5 bases to trimming and J lost 0 bases, with 14 bases between them. The CDR3 covers 16 residues. Germline-derived CDR1 and CDR2 are SGHTA and FQGTGA. The CDR3 sequence is CASSPRGGASYNEQFF. CDR3 DNA: TGTGCCAGCAGCCCGAGGGGCGGGGCCTCCTACAATGAGCAGTTCTTC.

This clone has more than one count but fewer than ten. The chain links TRBV19 to TRBJ1-1, with TRBD1 as a possible D gene (5 bases). V lost 3 bases to trimming and J lost 10 bases, with 15 bases between them. Germline V gene data show CDR1 as LNHDA and CDR2 as SQIVND (reference sequence). The CDR3 is 13 residues long. The CDR3 region is CASSILQGGPAFF. In DNA form, the CDR3 reads TGTGCCAGTAGTATTCTTCAGGGAGGACCAGCTTTCTTT.

The chain combines TRBV2 with TRBJ1-2, with D maybe TRBD1 (6 bases). This CDR3 is 13 amino acids long. Germline values: CDR1 SNHLY, CDR2 FYNNEI. Trimming took 10 bases from V and 4 from J, leaving 16 bases between them. The CDR3 DNA follows: TGTGCCACCACCGGGGGGGCCTTCTATGGCTACACCTTC. It codes for CATTGGAFYGYTF. The complete variable domain, with remaining parts taken from reference TRBV2 and TRBJ1-2, reads EPEVTQTPSHQVTQMGQEVILRCVPISNHLYFYWYRQILGQKVEFLVSFYNNEISEKSEIFDDQFSVERPDGSNFTLKIRSTKLEDSAMYFCATTGGAFYGYTFGSGTRLTVV.

V is TRBV19 and J is TRBJ2-7, with D tentatively TRBD2 (5 bases). Deletions cut 5 bases from V and 0 bases from J, with 11 bases between. The CDR3 is 14 residues long. Germline CDR1 and CDR2: LNHDA and SQIVND (reference sequence). CDR3 sequence (DNA): TGTGCCAGTAGTGGATGGAGGTCCTCCTACGAGCAGTACTTC. The encoded protein is CASSGWRSSYEQYF.

The chain carries TRBV9 and TRBJ2-7; 11 positions match TRBD1. The germline V gene has CDR1 SGDLS and CDR2 YYNGEE. With 3 bases clipped from V and 1 base from J, the junction kept 12 bases outside the gene matches. The length of the CDR3 is 18 residues. As DNA, the CDR3 is TGTGCCAGCAGCGCCGACTTGGGGGGGACAGGGGGTTCCTACGAGCAGTACTTC. It yields the protein CASSADLGGTGGSYEQYF. Using reference TRBV9 and TRBJ2-7 for the parts outside the CDR3, the full variable domain is DSGVTQTPKHLITATGQRVTLRCSPRSGDLSVYWYQQSLDQGLQFLIQYYNGEERAKGNILERFSAQQFPDLHSELNLSSLELGDSALYFCASSADLGGTGGSYEQYFGPGTRLTVT.

This clone appeared a few times. The chain is built from TRBV30 and TRBJ2-3; tentative D call: TRBD2 (7 bases). V lost 3 bases, J lost 4 bases, and 17 bases lay in between. The CDR3 covers 15 residues. The germline V gene has CDR1 GTSNPN and CDR2 SVGIG (reference sequence). CDR3 nucleotides: TGTGCCTGGAGCGGGGGCGGGGGAGCAGCAGATACGCAGTATTTT. Translating gives CAWSGGGGAADTQYF.

V gene TRBV11-1 combines with J gene TRBJ2-1; D gene uncertain. CDR3 length: 11 amino acids. V lost 5 bases and J 10 bases, leaving 9 bases between the germline ends. The germline CDR1 and CDR2 sequences are SGHAT and FQDESV (reference sequence). The CDR3 spells CASSPPQEQFF. The CDR3 DNA reads as TGTGCCAGCAGCCCCCCACAGGAGCAGTTCTTC.

This chain uses TRBV30 with TRBJ1-1; D perhaps matches TRBD1 (5 bases). CDR3 length: 13 residues. With 0 bases removed from V and 5 bases from J, the gap between germline ends came to 10 bases. Germline values: CDR1 GTSNPN, CDR2 SVGIG (reference sequence). The CDR3 bases are TGTGCCTGGAGTGTAGGGGAGGAAACTGAAGCTTTCTTT. It codes for CAWSVGEETEAFF. Looking up the rest from reference TRBV30 and TRBJ1-1 gives the full variable domain: SQTIHQWPATLVQPVGSPLSLECTVEGTSNPNLYWYRQAAGRGLQLLFYSVGIGQISSEVPQNLSASRPQDRQFILSSKKLLLSDSGFYLCAWSVGEETEAFFGQGTRLTVV.

This chain links TRBV30 with TRBJ1-5, with a tentative D call TRBD1 (5 bases). CDR3 length: 14 residues. CDR1 and CDR2 (germline): GTSNPN, SVGIG (reference sequence). V lost 3 bases and J lost 5, with 14 bases in between. The DNA of the CDR3 is TGTGCCTGGAGGGTTCAGGGTGGAGATCAGCCCCAGCATTTT. Amino acids: CAWRVQGGDQPQHF.

The rearrangement joins TRBV2 to TRBJ1-5; D gene ambiguous. This CDR3 has 14 residues. Looked up from germline, CDR1 is SNHLY and CDR2 is FYNNEI. V was cut by 2 bases and J by 0 bases, with 5 bases left in between. The CDR3, as DNA: TGTGCCAGCAGTGAAATGGCTAGCAATCAGCCCCAGCATTTT. Amino acids: CASSEMASNQPQHF.

The V call is TRBV7-3, the J call TRBJ1-2; 7 bases are shared with TRBD1. The CDR3 covers 14 residues. Germline-derived CDR1 and CDR2 are SGHTA and FQGTGA. V shed 5 bases, J shed 8 bases, and the junction held 11 bases outside the gene matches. DNA of the CDR3: TGTGCCAGCAGCCGACTTACAGGGGAGGAAGGCTACACCTTC. The encoded protein is CASSRLTGEEGYTF.

The V gene is TRBV19, the J gene TRBJ2-3, with TRBD1 matching 8 bases. Germline-derived CDR1 and CDR2 are LNHDA and SQIVND (reference sequence). The CDR3 sequence is 14 residues long. V lost 6 bases to trimming and J lost 2 bases; unmatched junction nucleotides: 4. In DNA, the CDR3 is TGTGCCAGTAGCCGGACAGGGCCCACAGATACGCAGTATTTT. Translating gives CASSRTGPTDTQYF.

The table lists this clone with a few counts. The chain combines TRBV10-1 with TRBJ2-7, with 7 bases fitting TRBD1. The CDR3 totals 14 residues. V was clipped by 5 bases and J by 2 bases; unmatched bases: 6. Germline CDR1 is WNHNN and CDR2 is SYGVQD (reference sequence). The CDR3, as DNA: TGCGCCAGCAGTCCCGACAGGGCGACCTACGAGCAGTACTTC. Translating gives CASSPDRATYEQYF.

The chain carries TRBV5-1 and TRBJ1-2; D not resolved. The V gene's germline CDR1 is SGHRS and CDR2 YFSETQ. V was trimmed by 2 bases and J by 4 bases, leaving 15 bases between them. The CDR3 is made up of 15 amino acids. The CDR3 reads CASSFLRAGFYGYTF. The CDR3, as DNA: TGCGCCAGCAGCTTCCTGAGGGCGGGTTTCTATGGCTACACCTTC.

The chain couples TRBV18 to TRBJ1-1, with TRBD1 matching 9 bases. The germline gives CDR1 KGHSH, CDR2 LQKENI. The CDR3 runs to 17 residues. The V segment lost 1 base and the J segment 5 bases; nucleotides outside the gene matches: 11. Written as DNA, the CDR3 is TGTGCCAGCTCACCACTGTATGGGGGACAGGGAAAAACTGAAGCTTTCTTT. This sequence encodes CASSPLYGGQGKTEAFF. The whole variable domain, remainder taken from reference TRBV18 and TRBJ1-1, is NAGVMQNPRHLVRRRGQEARLRCSPMKGHSHVYWYRQLPEEGLKFMVYLQKENIIDESGMPKERFSAEFPKEGPSILRIQQVVRGDSAAYFCASSPLYGGQGKTEAFFGQGTRLTVV.

V usage is TRBV6-5 and J usage is TRBJ2-1; 7 positions match TRBD1. Germline CDR1 is MNHEY and CDR2 is SVGAGI. Unmatched junction bases numbered 7, after V lost 6 bases and J lost 5 bases. The CDR3 spans 14 residues. CDR3 in amino acids: CASRETGYDNEQFF. The CDR3, as DNA: TGTGCCAGCAGAGAGACAGGGTACGACAATGAGCAGTTCTTC.

This chain links TRBV5-4 with TRBJ2-3, with TRBD2 identical over 10 bases. After removal of 4 bases from V and 4 bases from J, the junction contained 6 bases not matched to a gene. The length of the CDR3 is 15 residues. Germline CDR1 and CDR2: SGHNT and YYREEE (reference sequence). In DNA, the CDR3 is TGTGCCAGCAGCCTGGAACTAGCGGGGCCAGATACGCAGTATTTT. It codes for CASSLELAGPDTQYF.

This clone occurred a few times. This rearrangement joins TRBV7-8 to TRBJ2-1; TRBD2 matches at 12 bases. Germline assignment: CDR1 SGHVS and CDR2 FQNEAQ. The CDR3 has 18 amino acids. Germline trimming cut 2 bases from V and 9 bases from J; bases unmatched to any gene: 14. As DNA, the CDR3 is TGTGCCAGCAGCTTAATGGGGGGGGCGACTAGCGGGAGTAGTGAGCAGTTCTTC. It is translated as CASSLMGGATSGSSEQFF.

The V call is TRBV5-4, the J call TRBJ1-1; possibly TRBD1 for D (5 bases). The germline V and J ends were trimmed by 10 bases and 1 base, with 11 bases remaining between them. Germline CDR1 is SGHNT and CDR2 is YYREEE (reference sequence). The CDR3 runs to 12 residues. The CDR3: CASRGGNTEAFF. The CDR3, as DNA: TGTGCCTCCCGGGGGGGGAACACTGAAGCTTTCTTT.

To note about this clone: Compared with germline, one end of the junction differs, possibly owing to a read error. The V gene is TRBV7-9, the J gene TRBJ2-1, with D maybe TRBD2 (7 bases). Germline CDR1 is SEHNR and CDR2 is FQNEAQ (reference sequence). This CDR3 has 15 amino acids. The CDR3 nucleotides read TGTTCCAGCAGCTTAGCGGGCAGGGGTGGCAATGAGCAGTTCTTC. Its protein product is CSSSLAGRGGNEQFF.

With respect to this clone: The same CDR3 arises from other DNA sequences in this sample as well. This chain connects TRBV6-5 to TRBJ1-1; TRBD1 matches at 7 bases. Per the germline V gene, CDR1 is MNHEY and CDR2 is SVGAGI. This CDR3 contains 13 residues. The trim removed 6 bases at V and 1 base at J, leaving 2 bases unmatched. The CDR3 coding sequence is TGTGCCAGCAGGCGACAGGGGAACACTGAAGCTTTCTTT. This gives the protein CASRRQGNTEAFF.

The rearrangement uses TRBV9 and TRBJ2-5; a possible D gene is TRBD2 (7 bases). The CDR3 is made up of 15 amino acids. V dropped 6 bases and J dropped 1 base, with 16 bases sitting between them. Germline V gene data show CDR1 as SGDLS and CDR2 as YYNGEE. CDR3 DNA sequence: TGTGCCAGCAACTATGGGGGGGCGCCCCAAGAGACCCAGTACTTC. Its protein is CASNYGGAPQETQYF.

This chain connects TRBV6-5 to TRBJ1-2, with D possibly matching TRBD1 (6 bases). Germline V CDR1 and CDR2: MNHEY, SVGAGI. CDR3 length: 14 residues. Trimming took off 6 bases at V and 4 bases at J, with 15 bases between the two ends. CDR3 protein: CASRTGGGSYGYTF. CDR3 bases: TGTGCCAGCAGAACGGGAGGGGGGTCCTATGGCTACACCTTC.

V is TRBV18 and J is TRBJ1-2; TRBD1 is a possible D gene (5 bases). Trimming cost V 3 bases and J 6 bases, with 11 bases left between them. CDR3 length equals 13 residues. CDR1 is KGHSH and CDR2 is LQKENI in the germline V gene. The CDR3 bases are TGTGCCAGCTCACCCGCTGAAGGGGATGGCTACACCTTC. Its protein product is CASSPAEGDGYTF.

V usage is TRBV19 and J usage is TRBJ1-1; a possible D gene is TRBD1 (5 bases). Germline V CDR1 and CDR2: LNHDA, SQIVND (reference sequence). This CDR3 spans 15 amino acids. Trimming took off 7 bases at V and 5 bases at J, with 20 bases between the two ends. CDR3 DNA sequence: TGTGCCAGTACCAAACCGACAGTTTCCAAGACTGAAGCTTTCTTT. Protein sequence: CASTKPTVSKTEAFF.

The chain combines TRBV6-4 with TRBJ1-1; D is uncertain. With 6 bases removed from V and 0 bases from J, the gap between germline ends came to 11 bases. The CDR3 sequence is 14 residues long. In germline, CDR1 is MRHNA, CDR2 SNTAGT. The CDR3 loop is CASRPGQLNTEAFF. The DNA of the CDR3 is TGTGCCAGCAGGCCTGGGCAGCTGAACACTGAAGCTTTCTTT.

In its sample, this clone was seen once. The chain joins TRBV4-1 to TRBJ2-1; 9 bases are a match to TRBD2. Per germline, CDR1 MGHRA and CDR2 YSYEKL. The CDR3 sequence is 18 residues long. The V gene end was trimmed by 2 bases and the J gene end by 0 bases; junction bases not matched to a gene: 8. The CDR3 coding sequence is TGCGCCAGCAGCCAAAACCAAATTAGCGGGAGCTCCTACAATGAGCAGTTCTTC. Encoded protein: CASSQNQISGSSYNEQFF.

This chain links TRBV5-1 with TRBJ2-1; TRBD1 aligns across 7 bases. This CDR3 region has 19 residues. Germline V gene lookup returns CDR1 SGHRS and CDR2 YFSETQ. V lost 0 bases and J lost 4; bases outside the gene matches: 16. CDR3 nucleotides: TGCGCCAGCAGCTTGGCAGCCGGGACAGTTCGGGCGGGTTACAATGAGCAGTTCTTC. It yields the protein CASSLAAGTVRAGYNEQFF.